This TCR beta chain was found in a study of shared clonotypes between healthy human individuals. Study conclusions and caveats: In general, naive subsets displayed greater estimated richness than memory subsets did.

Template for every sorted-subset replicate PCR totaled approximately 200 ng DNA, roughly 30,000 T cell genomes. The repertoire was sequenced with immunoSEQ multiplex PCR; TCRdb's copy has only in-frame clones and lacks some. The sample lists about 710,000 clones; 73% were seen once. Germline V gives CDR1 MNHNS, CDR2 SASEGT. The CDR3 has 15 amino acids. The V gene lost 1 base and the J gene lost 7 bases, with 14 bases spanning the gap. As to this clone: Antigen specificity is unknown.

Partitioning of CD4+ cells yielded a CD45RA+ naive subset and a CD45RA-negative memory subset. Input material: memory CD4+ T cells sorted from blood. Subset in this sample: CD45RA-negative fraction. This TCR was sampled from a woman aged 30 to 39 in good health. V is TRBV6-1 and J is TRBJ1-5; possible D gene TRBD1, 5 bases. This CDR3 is CASSEGPGIRQPQHF. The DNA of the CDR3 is TGTGCCAGCAGTGAAGGCCCAGGGATTCGACAGCCCCAGCATTTT.